Shown below are 27 T cell receptor beta chains from a single sample sequenced in a study of T cells in Graves' hyperthyroidism and ophthalmopathy. TCR beta CDR3 region amplification was performed from RNA transcripts. A first-round RT-PCR of the TCR CDR3 used the HTBI primer set. TCRdb reanalysed the multiplex PCR reads using MiXCR and keeps one entry per CDR3 protein. The data show 500,000 to 600,000 distinct CDR3 sequences, around 46% seen once. The sample consisted of peripheral blood or thyroid tissue (not recorded which). The receptors were sampled from an adult woman with Graves' disease, either hyperthyroidism or ophthalmopathy (not recorded which).

CDR3 in DNA: TGTGCCAGCAGCCCACGTCGGGGGGAAAACACTGAAGCTTTCTTT. Amino acid sequence: CASSPRRGENTEAFF. The rearrangement uses TRBV7-8 and TRBJ1-1, with TRBD1 as a possible D gene (5 bases). CDR3 size: 15 residues. CDR1 is SGHVS, CDR2 FQNEAQ, per germline. The V gene lost 5 bases and the J gene lost 2 bases, with 15 bases spanning the gap.

This clonotype was counted only a few times. The chain combines TRBV10-3 with TRBJ1-4; D is uncertain. CDR3 length equals 16 residues. Trimming removed 10 bases from V and 0 bases from J, with 18 bases in between. The germline V gene has CDR1 ENHRY and CDR2 SYGVKD. CDR3 residues: CASGRKVSTTNEKLFF. CDR3 DNA: TGTGCCAGCGGGAGAAAGGTCTCTACAACTAATGAAAAACTGTTTTTT.

The table lists this clonotype with many counts. The chain combines TRBV29-1 with TRBJ2-5; TRBD2 aligns across 10 bases. Germline CDR1 reads SQVTM; CDR2 reads ANQGSEA. The V and J ends lost 4 bases and 5 bases, in that order; junction bases with no gene match: 4. The CDR3 runs to 13 residues. CDR3 loop: CSVGLAGEETQYF. DNA for the CDR3: TGCAGCGTTGGGCTAGCGGGAGAGGAGACCCAGTACTTC.

This clonotype was recorded a few times. One end of the junction fails to match germline, which may point to a read error. The CDR3 coding sequence is TGTGCCAGCAGCCTAGCGGGATCACCCCTCCACTTT. It codes for CASSLAGSPLHF. The chain recombines TRBV7-9 with TRBJ1-6; D gene ambiguous. The CDR3 has 12 amino acids. CDR1 and CDR2 from the germline V gene are SEHNR and FQNEAQ (reference sequence).

Regarding this clonotype: Lacking the conserved final phenylalanine or tryptophan, this CDR3 likely reflects a read error. No DNA is shown, since the ends of the CDR3 on it are uncertain; the CDR3 is the one TCRdb lists. The chain carries TRBV19 and TRBJ1-1; the table's D call, TRBD1, was not checked against the DNA. The CDR3 has 10 amino acids, counting both end residues. Germline V gene lookup returns CDR1 LNHDA and CDR2 SQIVND (reference sequence). CDR3 loop: CASSDPPGYY.

This clonotype was recorded a few times. The CDR3 region is CARSPSYEQYF. DNA of the CDR3: TGTGCCAGGAGTCCCTCCTACGAGCAGTACTTC. The rearrangement uses TRBV19 and TRBJ2-7, with no clear D. The V and J ends lost 9 bases and 0 bases respectively, with 6 bases between them. The CDR3 consists of 11 residues. From germline, CDR1 is LNHDA and CDR2 SQIVND (reference sequence). The whole variable domain, remainder taken from reference TRBV19 and TRBJ2-7, is DGGITQSPKYLFRKEGQNVTLSCEQNLNHDAMYWYRQDPGQGLRLIYYSQIVNDFQKGDIAEGYSVSREKKESFPLTVTSAQKNPTAFYLCARSPSYEQYFGPGTRLTVT.

This clonotype was recorded at least ten times. J is TRBJ1-1 and V is TRBV5-1; D gene uncertain. The ends were cut back, 0 bases at V and 3 bases at J, with 21 bases in the middle. CDR1 and CDR2 (germline): SGHRS, YFSETQ. CDR3 length equals 18 residues. The CDR3 DNA reads TGCGCCAGCAGCTTGGGGGTGTGGGGTGCGAAGAAGGACACTGAAGCTTTCTTT. This codes for CASSLGVWGAKKDTEAFF.

This clonotype has a count of ten or more. A much larger clone differs by one base, so this may be a read error. V gene TRBV29-1 combines with J gene TRBJ1-1, with D possibly matching TRBD1 (5 bases). CDR3 size: 13 residues. The V end lost 7 bases, the J end lost 0 bases, and 12 bases lay between the germline ends. Germline-derived CDR1 and CDR2 are SQVTM and ANQGSEA. This chain's CDR3 is CSARRGLNTEAFF. The CDR3 coding sequence is TGCAGCGCTAGACGGGGACTGAACACTGAAGCTTTCTTT.

The V and J genes are TRBV10-3 and TRBJ1-2; TRBD1 matches 11 bases. J gave up 0 bases and V 10 bases, and 7 bases lay outside the gene matches. The CDR3 length is 15 residues. Per the germline V gene, CDR1 is ENHRY and CDR2 is SYGVKD. CDR3 in DNA: TGTGCCACTTCCGGGACAGGGGGAGCTAACTATGGCTACACCTTC. It translates to CATSGTGGANYGYTF.

The rearrangement links TRBV10-3 to TRBJ1-1, with a tentative D call TRBD1 (6 bases). Trimming stripped 4 bases from V and 2 bases from J, with 14 bases between. Germline CDR1 ENHRY, CDR2 SYGVKD. This CDR3 has 15 amino acids. CDR3 sequence reads: CAISAFGQPNTEAFF. As DNA, the CDR3 is TGTGCCATCAGTGCCTTTGGACAGCCAAACACTGAAGCTTTCTTT.

Many counts were recorded for this clonotype. This chain links TRBV25-1 with TRBJ2-5; tentatively, D is TRBD1 or TRBD2 (7 bases each). Looked up from germline, CDR1 is MGHDK and CDR2 is SYGVNS. This CDR3 spans 15 amino acids. Trimming pared 4 bases from V and 2 bases from J, leaving 14 bases between. The DNA of the CDR3 is TGTGCCAGCAGTGGGGCCAGGGGGGGACAAGAGACCCAGTACTTC. It is translated as CASSGARGGQETQYF.

The chain joins TRBV29-1 to TRBJ1-1; 7 positions match TRBD1. The CDR3 is 13 residues long. Germline CDR1 reads SQVTM; CDR2 reads ANQGSEA. With 6 bases clipped from V and 7 bases from J, the junction kept 11 bases outside the gene matches. CDR3 sequence (DNA): TGCAGCGTCGCCGGGACAGAAGCTATTGAAGCTTTCTTT. Translation gives CSVAGTEAIEAFF.

This chain links TRBV12-3 or TRBV12-4 with TRBJ2-2; D may be TRBD1 (6 bases). The CDR3 contains 14 residues. Deletions cut 4 bases from V and 3 bases from J, with 9 bases between. In DNA, the CDR3 is TGTGCCAGCAGTTGGGACATCGACACCGGGGAGCTGTTTTTT. Its translation is CASSWDIDTGELFF.

Many counts were recorded for this clonotype. This rearrangement joins TRBV4-2 to TRBJ2-7; 7 nucleotides match TRBD1. The CDR3 is 14 amino acids. Per germline, CDR1 LGHNA and CDR2 YNFKEQ. V lost 0 bases and J lost 6; bases outside the gene matches: 5. The CDR3 DNA reads as TGTGCCAGCAGCCAAGATCCGGGACAGACCGAGCAGTACTTC. It specifies CASSQDPGQTEQYF.

About this clonotype: As the CDR3 is not closed by the conserved phenylalanine or tryptophan, this likely results from a read error. The V call is TRBV7-9, the J call TRBJ1-2, with D perhaps TRBD1 (6 bases). The CDR3 loop spans 14 amino acids. The ends were cut back, 7 bases at V and 4 bases at J, with 16 bases in the middle. Looked up from germline, CDR1 is SEHNR and CDR2 is FQNEAQ (reference sequence). The CDR3 loop reads CASIEQGRSYGYTL. The CDR3 DNA sequence: TGTGCCAGCATAGAACAGGGAAGGAGCTATGGCTACACCCTC.

DNA of the CDR3: TGTGCCAGCAGCTCCCTTGGGACAGGGAGGAAATACGAGCAGTACTTC. Its translation is CASSSLGTGRKYEQYF. This chain joins TRBV7-9 and TRBJ2-7; 9 bases match TRBD1. Germline loops: CDR1 SEHNR, CDR2 FQNEAQ (reference sequence). Unmatched junction bases numbered 11, after V lost 4 bases and J lost 4 bases. The CDR3 loop spans 16 amino acids.

This clonotype was found once. The rearrangement joins TRBV25-1 to TRBJ1-1; D gene ambiguous. Germline CDR1 and CDR2: MGHDK and SYGVNS. Between the trimmed V and J ends, which lost 5 bases and 1 base, there was a span of 11 bases. The CDR3 totals 14 residues. In nucleotides, the CDR3 is TGTGCCAGCAGTCCGCTTCAGGAGAACACTGAAGCTTTCTTT. As protein: CASSPLQENTEAFF. Full variable domain (remainder filled in from reference TRBV25-1 and TRBJ1-1): EADIYQTPRYLVIGTGKKITLECSQTMGHDKMYWYQQDPGMELHLIHYSYGVNSTEKGDLSSESTVSRIRTEHFPLTLESARPSHTSQYLCASSPLQENTEAFFGQGTRLTVV.

The CDR3 DNA sequence: TGTGCCAGCAGCTTATACGGGACAGGGGCCAACGTCCTGACTTTC. This codes for CASSLYGTGANVLTF. The gene calls are TRBV7-3 and TRBJ2-6, with D possibly TRBD1 on 6 matching bases. The germline V and J ends were trimmed by 2 bases and 4 bases, with 9 bases remaining between them. From germline, CDR1 is SGHTA and CDR2 FQGTGA. The CDR3 is 15 residues long.

There are many counts of this clonotype. The chain uses TRBV10-3 and TRBJ1-5, with unresolved D. The V and J ends lost 0 bases and 3 bases respectively, with 9 bases between them. This CDR3 has 15 residues. CDR1 is ENHRY, CDR2 SYGVKD, per germline. CDR3 in DNA: TGTGCCATCAGTGAGTCGGCGGCAGCCAATCAGCCCCAGCATTTT. Translated: CAISESAAANQPQHF.

The chain carries TRBV19 and TRBJ1-1, with TRBD1 as a possible D gene (6 bases). CDR3 size: 12 residues. Trimming took off 7 bases at V and 5 bases at J, with 11 bases between the two ends. Germline CDR1 LNHDA, CDR2 SQIVND (reference sequence). The CDR3 is CASTTGWTEAFF. The CDR3, as DNA: TGTGCCAGTACTACAGGGTGGACTGAAGCTTTCTTT.

CDR3 protein: CASSARPGQGNYGYTF. The CDR3 DNA follows: TGTGCCAGCAGTGCGCGCCCAGGACAGGGGAACTATGGCTACACCTTC. The chain carries TRBV9 and TRBJ1-2, with TRBD1 matching over 9 bases. V lost 5 bases and J lost 2; bases outside the gene matches: 10. Per germline, CDR1 SGDLS and CDR2 YYNGEE. This CDR3 contains 16 residues. The full variable domain, its missing parts supplied by reference TRBV9 and TRBJ1-2, is DSGVTQTPKHLITATGQRVTLRCSPRSGDLSVYWYQQSLDQGLQFLIQYYNGEERAKGNILERFSAQQFPDLHSELNLSSLELGDSALYFCASSARPGQGNYGYTFGSGTRLTVV.

Remarks on this clonotype: A read error may account for a junction end that differs from germline. V and J are TRBV5-1 and TRBJ1-2, with D unresolved. Germline assignment: CDR1 SGHRS and CDR2 YFSETQ. The CDR3 loop spans 15 amino acids. In nucleotides, the CDR3 is TGCACCAGCAGCTTATATCCAGGAGGTCACTATGGCTACACCTTC. As protein: CTSSLYPGGHYGYTF. The full variable domain, with the rest looked up from reference TRBV5-1 and TRBJ1-2, is KAGVTQTPRYLIKTRGQQVTLSCSPISGHRSVSWYQQTPGQGLQFLFEYFSETQRNKGNFPGRFSGRQFSNSRSEMNVSTLELGDSALYLCTSSLYPGGHYGYTFGSGTRLTVV.

The gene calls are TRBV15 and TRBJ2-7, with no clear D. CDR3 length: 11 residues. The V end was cut by 1 base, the J end by 9 bases, with 7 bases between. Germline V gene lookup returns CDR1 LNHNV and CDR2 YYDKDF (reference sequence). The CDR3 DNA sequence: TGTGCCACCAGCAGAGGATTCGGGCAGTACTTC. Protein product: CATSRGFGQYF. The full variable domain, in which reference TRBV15 and TRBJ2-7 provide the parts outside the CDR3, is DAMVIQNPRYQVTQFGKPVTLSCSQTLNHNVMYWYQQKSSQAPKLLFHYYDKDFNNEADTPDNFQSRRPNTSFCFLDIRSPGLGDTAMYLCATSRGFGQYFGPGTRLTVT.

The CDR3 spells CSLAGGTNEKLFF. CDR3 coding DNA: TGCAGCTTGGCAGGGGGGACTAATGAAAAACTGTTTTTT. The rearrangement uses TRBV29-1 and TRBJ1-4; 7 nucleotides align to TRBD1. This CDR3 has 13 residues. The V gene end was trimmed by 8 bases and the J gene end by 2 bases; junction bases not matched to a gene: 5. Germline CDR1 and CDR2: SQVTM and ANQGSEA.

This clonotype was seen at least ten times. This rearrangement joins TRBV2 to TRBJ1-6, with D possibly TRBD1 on 6 matching bases. The CDR3 is made up of 13 amino acids. V dropped 7 bases and J dropped 10 bases, with 14 bases sitting between them. Per the germline V gene, CDR1 is SNHLY and CDR2 is FYNNEI. The CDR3: CASTRTVPSPLHF. CDR3 nucleotides: TGTGCCAGCACCCGGACAGTACCATCACCCCTCCACTTT.

On this clonotype itself: A much larger clone sits a single nucleotide away, making a read error possible. This chain connects TRBV9 to TRBJ1-4, with D maybe TRBD1 (6 bases). V lost 3 bases and J 0 bases, leaving 9 bases between the germline ends. Germline V gene sequence: CDR1 SGDLS, CDR2 YYNGEE. The CDR3 sequence is 15 residues long. This CDR3 is CASSGRTATNEKLFF. DNA of the CDR3: TGTGCCAGCAGCGGACGGACAGCAACTAATGAAAAACTGTTTTTT.

The chain combines TRBV20-1 with TRBJ1-1, with D possibly matching TRBD1 (6 bases). Looked up from germline, CDR1 is DFQATT and CDR2 is SNEGSKA (reference sequence). The ends were cut back, 6 bases at V and 7 bases at J, with 12 bases in the middle. The length of the CDR3 is 11 residues. In DNA form, the CDR3 reads TGCAGTGCGTCAGGGGATGGTGAAGCTTTCTTT. The encoded protein is CSASGDGEAFF.